Following are 22 T cell receptor beta chains from one sample sequenced in a study of T-cell memory formation after mild COVID-19. TCRdb recomputed calls from the 5' RACE reads with MiXCR, one row per CDR3 protein. The sample carries more than 350,000 distinct CDR3 sequences, under 25% recorded once. The specimen sequenced was PBMCs or a T cell subset sorted from them (not recorded which). These TCRs come from an adult woman who had mild COVID-19 (a few samples of this study predate the infection). Cell type and time point are not known.

The chain carries TRBV29-1 and TRBJ1-1; 8 nucleotides match TRBD1. Germline V CDR1 and CDR2: SQVTM, ANQGSEA. The CDR3 runs 13 residues. Losses at the gene ends were 7 bases for V and 6 bases for J; bases not matched to a gene: 10. CDR3 nucleotide sequence: TGCAGCGCTTGGACAGGGACTATGGCTGAAGCTTTCTTT. The encoded protein is CSAWTGTMAEAFF.

This clonotype was detected ten times or more. The V and J genes are TRBV6-5 and TRBJ2-2, with 7 bases matching TRBD2. Germline V gives CDR1 MNHEY, CDR2 SVGAGI. V lost 2 bases, J lost 0 bases, and 0 bases stayed unmatched. CDR3 length: 15 residues. CDR3 DNA sequence: TGTGCCAGCAGTTACAGCGGGGCGAACACCGGGGAGCTGTTTTTT. Amino acid sequence: CASSYSGANTGELFF.

The V gene is TRBV12-3 or TRBV12-4, the J gene TRBJ2-5; D uncertain. The CDR3 has 16 amino acids. V lost 7 bases to trimming and J lost 0 bases, with 18 bases between them. CDR3 protein: CASNPPGRADQETQYF. The CDR3 DNA follows: TGTGCCAGCAACCCCCCGGGCCGGGCGGACCAAGAGACCCAGTACTTC.

This clonotype was detected only a few times. V gene TRBV12-3 or TRBV12-4 combines with J gene TRBJ2-3; TRBD2 agrees at 8 bases. CDR3 length equals 16 residues. The junction had 10 bases not matched to a gene; V was cut back by 6 bases and J by 2 bases. The CDR3 is CASSPTPGGVTDTQYF. The CDR3 DNA sequence: TGTGCCAGCAGCCCTACCCCCGGGGGGGTCACAGATACGCAGTATTTT.

This clonotype was counted many times. This chain connects TRBV5-1 to TRBJ2-1; 11 bases are a match to TRBD2. V shed 3 bases, J shed 2 bases, and the junction held 1 base outside the gene matches. This CDR3 has 15 residues. The germline gives CDR1 SGHRS, CDR2 YFSETQ. The CDR3 is CASSSSGGTYNEQFF. The DNA for the CDR3 is TGCGCCAGCAGCTCTAGCGGGGGGACCTACAATGAGCAGTTCTTC.

As DNA, the CDR3 is TGTGCCAGCAGCTACGGGGGTAGCGGGGGTGGGTCCTACAATGAGCAGTTCTTC. This translates into CASSYGGSGGGSYNEQFF. The chain joins TRBV12-3 or TRBV12-4 to TRBJ2-1, with 9 bases identical to TRBD2. This CDR3 region has 18 residues. V shed 6 bases, J shed 1 base, and the junction held 13 bases outside the gene matches.

J is TRBJ1-6 and V is TRBV12-3 or TRBV12-4; no clear D. The V and J ends lost 4 bases and 1 base respectively, with 5 bases between them. This CDR3 contains 14 residues. CDR3 amino acids: CASSSASYNSPLHF. As DNA, the CDR3 is TGTGCCAGCAGTTCAGCTTCCTATAATTCACCCCTCCACTTT.

The chain recombines TRBV7-8 with TRBJ1-2, with D perhaps TRBD1 (5 bases). The CDR3 spans 15 residues. The germline V gene has CDR1 SGHVS and CDR2 FQNEAQ. The V gene lost 5 bases and the J gene lost 3 bases, with 16 bases spanning the gap. The CDR3 DNA is TGTGCCAGCAGCGATTATTCAGGCAGGGACTATGGCTACACCTTC. Encoded protein: CASSDYSGRDYGYTF.

This clonotype was observed a handful of times. This chain connects TRBV6-5 to TRBJ1-1; TRBD1 aligns across 9 bases. In germline, CDR1 is MNHEY, CDR2 SVGAGI. J lost 2 bases, V lost 7 bases, and 11 bases had no gene match. The CDR3 length is 16 residues. The DNA of the CDR3 is TGTGCCAGCAAGACTTTAACAGGGGGCGGAAACACTGAAGCTTTCTTT. Translated: CASKTLTGGGNTEAFF.

V is TRBV6-5 and J is TRBJ2-3; possibly TRBD2 for D (6 bases). The V end lost 4 bases, the J end lost 9 bases, and 14 bases lay between the germline ends. The CDR3 runs 13 residues. Germline lookup yields CDR1 MNHEY and CDR2 SVGAGI. The CDR3 DNA is TGTGCCAGCAGTTTCGGGGAGGCGGGAACGCAGTATTTT. Its translation: CASSFGEAGTQYF.

The J gene is TRBJ2-1, the V gene TRBV9, with 13 bases matching TRBD2. J lost 7 bases, V lost 5 bases, and 3 bases had no gene match. The CDR3 contains 14 residues. Per the germline V gene, CDR1 is SGDLS and CDR2 is YYNGEE. The chain's CDR3 is CASRGLAGKNEQFF. In DNA form, the CDR3 reads TGTGCCAGCAGGGGACTAGCGGGGAAGAATGAGCAGTTCTTC. The full variable domain, in which reference TRBV9 and TRBJ2-1 provide the parts outside the CDR3, is DSGVTQTPKHLITATGQRVTLRCSPRSGDLSVYWYQQSLDQGLQFLIQYYNGEERAKGNILERFSAQQFPDLHSELNLSSLELGDSALYFCASRGLAGKNEQFFGPGTRLTVL.

This clonotype showed up just a few times. The chain links TRBV3-1 to TRBJ1-1; D perhaps matches TRBD1 (6 bases). V lost 4 bases, J lost 4 bases, and 25 bases lay in between. The CDR3 spans 18 residues. The germline CDR1 and CDR2 sequences are LGHDT and YNNKEL (reference sequence). CDR3 in DNA: TGTGCCAGCAGCCCCTATGGACAGTTTTCGCTCGTAGGCACTGAAGCTTTCTTT. This sequence encodes CASSPYGQFSLVGTEAFF.

V gene TRBV6-6 combines with J gene TRBJ2-7; maybe TRBD2 (6 bases). CDR3 length: 13 amino acids. Germline V lookup: CDR1 MNHNY, CDR2 SVGAGI (reference sequence). Trimming cost V 4 bases and J 3 bases, with 10 bases left between them. The DNA of the CDR3 is TGTGCCAGCAGTTCGGGACTGTTCTACGAGCAGTACTTC. It specifies CASSSGLFYEQYF.

This clonotype has only a few counts. CDR3 bases: TGCGCCAGCAGCTTCCCGGGACAGGAGATCTATGGCTACACCTTC. This gives the protein CASSFPGQEIYGYTF. The chain links TRBV5-1 to TRBJ1-2; TRBD1 aligns across 8 bases. J lost 4 bases, V lost 2 bases, and 7 bases had no gene match. This CDR3 has 15 amino acids. CDR1 SGHRS and CDR2 YFSETQ come from the germline V gene.

This clonotype was counted a few times. V gene TRBV30 combines with J gene TRBJ2-7, with D unresolved. The CDR3 loop spans 12 amino acids. The V and J ends lost 1 base and 6 bases respectively, with 10 bases between them. Germline V gives CDR1 GTSNPN, CDR2 SVGIG (reference sequence). The CDR3: CAWSDRLFEQYF. DNA of the CDR3: TGTGCCTGGAGTGACCGACTCTTCGAGCAGTACTTC. Based on the CDR3 plus reference TRBV30 and TRBJ2-7, the full variable domain is SQTIHQWPATLVQPVGSPLSLECTVEGTSNPNLYWYRQAAGRGLQLLFYSVGIGQISSEVPQNLSASRPQDRQFILSSKKLLLSDSGFYLCAWSDRLFEQYFGPGTRLTVT.

The chain links TRBV6-6 to TRBJ2-7, with D possibly being TRBD1 or TRBD2 (6 bases each). The V and J ends lost 5 bases and 5 bases respectively, with 22 bases between them. Germline CDR1 and CDR2: MNHNY and SVGAGI (reference sequence). This CDR3 is 16 amino acids long. The CDR3 sequence: CASSDPRGRMIHEQYF. The CDR3, as DNA: TGTGCCAGCAGTGACCCCCGGGGGCGTATGATCCACGAGCAGTACTTC.

This clonotype appeared once. The chain has TRBV25-1 and TRBJ1-2; D may be TRBD1 (6 bases). CDR3 length equals 13 residues. Trimming removed 6 bases from V and 9 bases from J, with 17 bases in between. Germline V gene lookup returns CDR1 MGHDK and CDR2 SYGVNS. CDR3 sequence: CASRTGALGSYTF. CDR3 in DNA: TGTGCCAGCAGGACGGGGGCCTTAGGGAGCTACACCTTC.

The genes are TRBV5-8 and TRBJ2-7, with D unclear. V dropped 4 bases and J dropped 3 bases, with 14 bases sitting between them. The CDR3 runs to 14 residues. The germline V gene has CDR1 SGHTS and CDR2 YDEGEE. CDR3 nucleotides: TGTGCCAGCAGCCCGATACGACATAACTACGAGCAGTACTTC. Residues: CASSPIRHNYEQYF.

V and J are TRBV7-3 and TRBJ2-3, with 7 bases lining up with TRBD2. The germline CDR1 and CDR2 sequences are SGHTA and FQGTGA. With V trimmed by 5 bases and J by 6 bases, 8 bases remained unmatched. This CDR3 is 14 amino acids long. The CDR3 is CASSPHAGVDTQYF. For the CDR3, the DNA is TGTGCCAGCAGCCCACACGCGGGGGTGGATACGCAGTATTTT.

This clonotype was seen only a few times. The chain carries TRBV12-5 and TRBJ1-1; 10 nucleotides match TRBD1. V shed 3 bases, J shed 3 bases, and the junction held 1 base outside the gene matches. CDR1 is LGHNT and CDR2 is FRNRAP in the germline V gene. The CDR3 extends over 14 amino acids. CDR3 protein: CASGLGQGDTEAFF. In nucleotides, the CDR3 is TGTGCTAGTGGTTTAGGACAGGGGGACACTGAAGCTTTCTTT.

The rearrangement joins TRBV7-2 to TRBJ2-7, with D perhaps TRBD1 (6 bases). Trimming took 5 bases from V and 5 from J, leaving 13 bases between them. CDR3 length equals 13 residues. Germline V gives CDR1 SGHTA, CDR2 FQGNSA. Here the CDR3 DNA reads TGTGCCAGCAGCCCCACAGGGTTCGACGAGCAGTACTTC. As protein: CASSPTGFDEQYF.

This chain connects TRBV11-2 to TRBJ1-1, with 8 bases identical to TRBD1. J lost 5 bases, V lost 5 bases, and 7 bases had no gene match. CDR3 length: 14 amino acids. Germline loops: CDR1 SGHAT, CDR2 FQNNGV. The CDR3 spells CASSHRQGRTEAFF. The CDR3 DNA is TGTGCCAGCAGCCATCGACAGGGGAGGACTGAAGCTTTCTTT.